This TCR beta chain came from a study of blood T cell repertoires in COVID-19. Study-wide context: Whether acute or convalescent, the COVID-19 samples came from the United States, Italy and Spain. The cDNA or gDNA used as material had been derived from T cells, B-cell-depleted T cells, or PBMCs.

Original methodology: Reference gene primers were amplified, and this amplification served to estimate nucleated cell counts. The protocol was immunoSEQ multiplex PCR, while the TCRdb copy is restricted to in-frame clones and leaves out a portion. The V and J calls and clone size are taken from that table; D and trimming were inferred from the DNA. Found here are under 65,000 clones, around 87% of them singletons; the top ten hold 6% to 6.5%. CDR1 is LNHDA and CDR2 is SQIVND in the germline V gene (reference sequence). Trimming removed 5 bases at V and 4 bases at J, with 14 bases between. CDR3 length: 14 amino acids. The sample holds one count of this clone.

The sequenced sample consisted of peripheral blood. V gene TRBV19 combines with J gene TRBJ1-2, with D perhaps TRBD1 (6 bases). This clonotype was obtained from a woman in her sixties or seventies with COVID-19, enrolled during active disease. The CDR3 nucleotides read TGTGCCAGTAGTCCCGGGGGGGGCCTCTATGGCTACACCTTC. Translating it yields CASSPGGGLYGYTF.